A single sample is the source of the 32 T cell receptor beta chains below, sequenced in a study of T-cell memory formation after mild COVID-19. TCRdb reprocessed the 5' RACE reads via MiXCR and lists one record per CDR3 protein. The data contain roughly 240,000 distinct CDR3 sequences, about a sixth of them singletons. Sequencing was performed on PBMCs or a T cell subset sorted from them (not recorded which). Receptors were obtained from a man aged 18 to 29 who had mild COVID-19 (a few samples of this study predate the infection). Cell type and time point are not known.

In DNA, the CDR3 is TGCAGCGTTGAGGGACAGGGGGCGAGGGGTTCGATGGCTTTCTTT. As protein: CSVEGQGARGSMAFF. This chain links TRBV29-1 with TRBJ1-1; 12 bases agree with TRBD1. Per the germline V gene, CDR1 is SQVTM and CDR2 is ANQGSEA. The V gene end was trimmed by 3 bases and the J gene end by 11 bases; junction bases not matched to a gene: 13. CDR3 length equals 15 residues.

The V call is TRBV4-2, the J call TRBJ2-1; TRBD2 might be the D (6 bases). Trimming pared 5 bases from V and 2 bases from J, leaving 16 bases between. The V gene's germline CDR1 is LGHNA and CDR2 YNFKEQ. The CDR3 runs 16 residues. CDR3 sequence reads: CASSVGAGGPYNEQFF. In DNA form, the CDR3 reads TGTGCCAGCAGCGTTGGGGCCGGGGGTCCCTACAATGAGCAGTTCTTC.

The chain carries TRBV7-2 and TRBJ2-2; D may be TRBD1 or TRBD2 (5 bases each). Trimming took off 4 bases at V and 4 bases at J, with 10 bases between the two ends. This CDR3 contains 14 residues. Germline V CDR1 and CDR2: SGHTA, FQGNSA. CDR3 loop: CASSSPGGTGELFF. The CDR3, as DNA: TGTGCCAGCAGCTCCCCTGGGGGCACCGGGGAGCTGTTTTTT.

This clonotype came up many times. This chain uses TRBV20-1 with TRBJ2-1; 13 nucleotides line up with TRBD2. Germline V CDR1 and CDR2: DFQATT, SNEGSKA (reference sequence). The CDR3 is made up of 14 amino acids. V trimming: 5 bases; J trimming: 6 bases; junction bases outside the gene matches: 4. CDR3 DNA: TGCAGTGCTGGACTAGCGGGGGCGACCAATGAGCAGTTCTTC. Translation gives CSAGLAGATNEQFF.

The chain uses TRBV9 and TRBJ2-7; 10 nucleotides match TRBD1. The junction had 4 bases not matched to a gene; V was cut back by 0 bases and J by 4 bases. The germline V gene encodes CDR1 SGDLS and CDR2 YYNGEE. The CDR3 consists of 15 residues. The CDR3: CASSVGGTGVYEQYF. CDR3 DNA: TGTGCCAGCAGCGTAGGGGGGACAGGGGTATACGAGCAGTACTTC.

In regard to this clonotype: Sequence at one end of the junction differs from germline and may be a read error. This chain links TRBV7-8 with TRBJ1-2; D remains ambiguous. The germline gives CDR1 SGHVS, CDR2 FQNEAQ. This CDR3 region has 13 residues. The CDR3 here is CASSFSATSLKGF. CDR3 in DNA: TGTGCCAGCAGCTTCAGCGCGACATCTCTCAAGGGTTTC.

This clonotype has just a few counts. The V and J genes are TRBV20-1 and TRBJ2-2; 7 bases are a match to TRBD2. CDR1 and CDR2 from the germline V gene are DFQATT and SNEGSKA (reference sequence). V lost 1 base and J lost 6; bases outside the gene matches: 14. The CDR3 has 17 residues. The CDR3 region has the DNA TGCAGTGCTAGAGGCGGGGCCGGGACTACGATCTCCGGGGAGCTGTTTTTT. This sequence encodes CSARGGAGTTISGELFF.

This chain uses TRBV4-1 with TRBJ2-1; D is possibly TRBD1 or TRBD2 (5 bases each). The CDR3 has 12 amino acids. CDR1 is MGHRA, CDR2 YSYEKL, per germline. V lost 5 bases and J lost 9, with 11 bases in between. CDR3 DNA sequence: TGCGCCAGCAGCGTTGTTGGGGGTGAGCAGTTCTTC. It is translated as CASSVVGGEQFF.

The genes are TRBV20-1 and TRBJ1-1, with no clear D. Germline CDR1 is DFQATT and CDR2 is SNEGSKA (reference sequence). CDR3 length: 15 residues. The V end was cut by 2 bases, the J end by 0 bases, with 13 bases between. CDR3 in amino acids: CSARMTTRMNTEAFF. The CDR3 nucleotides are TGCAGTGCTAGAATGACAACCCGAATGAACACTGAAGCTTTCTTT.

This clonotype was found a few times. The V gene is TRBV4-1, the J gene TRBJ2-7, with a weak D call TRBD1 (6 bases). There are 12 residues in the CDR3. The germline gives CDR1 MGHRA, CDR2 YSYEKL. Trimming took off 5 bases at V and 11 bases at J, with 16 bases between the two ends. In DNA form, the CDR3 reads TGCGCCAGCAGCAAAGGGGGTCTTAGCAAGTACTTC. Encoded protein: CASSKGGLSKYF.

The table lists this clonotype with a few counts. The rearrangement joins TRBV7-2 to TRBJ2-7, with D possibly matching TRBD1 (5 bases). This CDR3 is 13 amino acids long. The germline V gene has CDR1 SGHTA and CDR2 FQGNSA. V was cut by 7 bases and J by 2 bases, with 12 bases left in between. Written as DNA, the CDR3 is TGTGCCAGCACCAGGGCAGGCGCCTACGAGCAGTACTTC. Protein: CASTRAGAYEQYF.

This clonotype was observed a few times. CDR3 nucleotide sequence: TGTGCCAGCAGCCCGCGGGCCCCTACGGTCTATGGCTACACCTTC. Its translation is CASSPRAPTVYGYTF. This sequence joins TRBV7-9 and TRBJ1-2; D not resolved. CDR1 SEHNR and CDR2 FQNEAQ come from the germline V gene (reference sequence). The CDR3 runs 15 residues. Deletions cut 5 bases from V and 4 bases from J, with 17 bases between.

This clonotype has a handful of counts. The chain employs TRBV20-1 and TRBJ2-5; possibly TRBD1 for D (6 bases). Germline V gives CDR1 DFQATT, CDR2 SNEGSKA (reference sequence). Deletions cut 3 bases from V and 4 bases from J, with 12 bases between. CDR3 size: 13 residues. CDR3 amino acids: CSASPGAGETQYF. Written as DNA, the CDR3 is TGCAGTGCTAGCCCAGGGGCCGGAGAGACCCAGTACTTC.

The rearrangement links TRBV7-9 to TRBJ2-1; 7 positions agree with TRBD2. V was clipped by 5 bases and J by 3 bases; unmatched bases: 4. CDR1 is SEHNR and CDR2 is FQNEAQ in the germline V gene (reference sequence). This CDR3 is built from 14 residues. Written as DNA, the CDR3 is TGTGCCAGCAGCCCTTGGGGGGGCTACAATGAGCAGTTCTTC. Translation gives CASSPWGGYNEQFF.

This clonotype has more than one count but fewer than ten. The V call is TRBV7-2, the J call TRBJ2-3; possibly TRBD1 for D (5 bases). The germline V gene has CDR1 SGHTA and CDR2 FQGNSA. Deletions cut 5 bases from V and 2 bases from J, with 11 bases between. This CDR3 is 14 amino acids long. CDR3 amino acids: CASSPQGYTDTQYF. The DNA of the CDR3 is TGTGCCAGCAGCCCTCAGGGTTACACAGATACGCAGTATTTT.

The V call is TRBV20-1, the J call TRBJ1-6; no reliable D call. CDR3 length: 12 amino acids. Per the germline V gene, CDR1 is DFQATT and CDR2 is SNEGSKA (reference sequence). Trimming stripped 4 bases from V and 9 bases from J, with 10 bases between. In nucleotides, the CDR3 is TGCAGTGCTAAGGACGGAACTTCACCCCTCCACTTT. Its translation is CSAKDGTSPLHF.

The chain employs TRBV12-3 or TRBV12-4 and TRBJ2-5; 14 bases are shared with TRBD2. V was pared by 4 bases and J by 7 bases, with 8 bases of the junction left unmatched. The CDR3 covers 16 residues. The CDR3 loop reads CASSSTGTSGGLTQYF. For the CDR3, the DNA is TGTGCCAGCAGTTCGACCGGGACTAGCGGGGGACTGACCCAGTACTTC.

This clonotype has only a few counts. The chain carries TRBV6-5 and TRBJ1-1; D is ambiguous. The CDR3 consists of 13 residues. V lost 6 bases to trimming and J lost 4 bases, with 12 bases between them. Germline V gene lookup returns CDR1 MNHEY and CDR2 SVGAGI. CDR3 in DNA: TGTGCCAGCAGGAACGGTTTTGCCACTGAAGCTTTCTTT. As protein: CASRNGFATEAFF.

V and J are TRBV28 and TRBJ2-2, with TRBD1 identical over 9 bases. V lost 5 bases and J lost 12; bases outside the gene matches: 7. CDR1 and CDR2 from the germline V gene are MDHEN and SYDVKM. The CDR3 contains 13 residues. The CDR3 DNA is TGTGCCAGCAGTAGTGTTGGGACAGGGAAGCTGTTTTTT. Protein product: CASSSVGTGKLFF.

This clonotype occurred many times. V is TRBV28 and J is TRBJ2-7; D uncertain. Looked up from germline, CDR1 is MDHEN and CDR2 is SYDVKM. The CDR3 loop spans 13 amino acids. Between the trimmed V and J ends, which lost 6 bases and 2 bases, there was a span of 11 bases. In nucleotides, the CDR3 is TGTGCCAGCAGCCAAGGGATTACCTACGAGCAGTACGTC. This codes for CASSQGITYEQYV.

The chain combines TRBV11-2 with TRBJ2-3, with D hard to call. CDR1 and CDR2 from the germline V gene are SGHAT and FQNNGV. This CDR3 has 14 residues. V was clipped by 5 bases and J by 0 bases, with 9 bases between them. CDR3 protein: CASSPAPSTDTQYF. The CDR3 DNA reads as TGTGCCAGCAGCCCTGCACCTAGCACAGATACGCAGTATTTT.

This clonotype was counted many times. J is TRBJ2-7 and V is TRBV9; a possible D gene is TRBD1 (5 bases). The germline V gene has CDR1 SGDLS and CDR2 YYNGEE. This CDR3 region has 14 residues. V lost 1 base and J 2 bases, leaving 10 bases between the germline ends. For the CDR3, the DNA is TGTGCCAGCAGCGTACAGGGTGTTCCCTACGAGCAGTACTTC. This gives the protein CASSVQGVPYEQYF.

V is TRBV19 and J is TRBJ1-2; D call uncertain. The V and J ends lost 7 bases and 6 bases respectively, with 6 bases between them. This CDR3 contains 10 residues. The germline CDR1 and CDR2 sequences are LNHDA and SQIVND (reference sequence). The CDR3 DNA reads TGTGCCAGTAAGGCGGATGGCTACACCTTC. The encoded protein is CASKADGYTF.

The V call is TRBV6-5, the J call TRBJ2-6, with 7 bases identical to TRBD1. Germline CDR1 MNHEY, CDR2 SVGAGI. The trim removed 2 bases at V and 0 bases at J, leaving 4 bases unmatched. This CDR3 contains 17 residues. CDR3 sequence: CASSYRTGSSGANVLTF. In nucleotides, the CDR3 is TGTGCCAGCAGTTACCGGACAGGAAGCTCTGGGGCCAACGTCCTGACTTTC.

This clonotype came up a few times. The chain has TRBV12-3 or TRBV12-4 and TRBJ1-6; TRBD1 might be the D (5 bases). V gave up 5 bases and J gave up 4 bases, with 9 bases separating them. The CDR3 is made up of 14 amino acids. The CDR3 nucleotides read TGTGCCAGCAGTCCGGGACCGTATAATTCACCCCTCCACTTT. Protein product: CASSPGPYNSPLHF.

This clonotype was counted between two and nine times. This chain links TRBV7-2 with TRBJ1-2; D gene uncertain. The CDR3 sequence is 12 residues long. CDR1 and CDR2 (germline): SGHTA, FQGNSA. V lost 2 bases and J 4 bases, leaving 5 bases between the germline ends. This CDR3 is CASSLSLYGYTF. CDR3 sequence (DNA): TGTGCCAGCAGCTTATCACTCTATGGCTACACCTTC.

The J gene is TRBJ1-5, the V gene TRBV20-1; D unresolved. V was cut by 5 bases and J by 5 bases, with 10 bases left in between. This CDR3 has 12 amino acids. CDR1 and CDR2 (germline): DFQATT, SNEGSKA (reference sequence). This chain's CDR3 is CSAADYDQPQHF. CDR3 DNA: TGCAGTGCTGCGGATTACGATCAGCCCCAGCATTTT.

This clonotype has just a few counts. The rearrangement joins TRBV11-2 to TRBJ2-2, with D possibly TRBD2 on 5 matching bases. The CDR3 totals 14 residues. Germline V lookup: CDR1 SGHAT, CDR2 FQNNGV. V gave up 6 bases and J gave up 5 bases, with 13 bases separating them. The CDR3 region has the DNA TGTGCCAGCAGTTCAGAGGGCCTGACCGGGGAGCTGTTTTTT. This translates into CASSSEGLTGELFF. Combining the CDR3 with reference TRBV11-2 and TRBJ2-2 gives the whole variable domain EAGVAQSPRYKIIEKRQSVAFWCNPISGHATLYWYQQILGQGPKLLIQFQNNGVVDDSQLPKDRFSAERLKGVDSTLKIQPAKLEDSAVYLCASSSEGLTGELFFGEGSRLTVL.

This clonotype was observed a handful of times. The chain has TRBV4-3 and TRBJ2-1; a possible D gene is TRBD2 (6 bases). The V end was cut by 4 bases, the J end by 4 bases, with 11 bases between. The CDR3 extends over 14 amino acids. Germline loops: CDR1 LGHNA, CDR2 YSLEER. As DNA, the CDR3 is TGCGCCAGCAGCCGTGGACTATTGTACAATGAGCAGTTCTTC. Its protein product is CASSRGLLYNEQFF.

In this sample, this clonotype turned up a few times. The chain recombines TRBV12-3 or TRBV12-4 with TRBJ1-6; D unresolved. V was pared by 2 bases and J by 9 bases, with 11 bases between. The CDR3 consists of 14 residues. CDR3 residues: CASSLNQAGSPLHF. The DNA for the CDR3 is TGTGCCAGCAGTTTAAACCAGGCCGGTTCACCCCTCCACTTT.

This clonotype was counted between two and nine times. The chain carries TRBV24-1 and TRBJ2-3, with a tentative D call TRBD1 (5 bases). Germline CDR1 KGHDR, CDR2 SFDVKD. CDR3 length: 14 amino acids. The germline V and J ends were trimmed by 5 bases and 2 bases, with 10 bases remaining between them. Here the CDR3 reads CATSVKGPTDTQYF. In DNA form, the CDR3 reads TGTGCCACCAGTGTTAAGGGGCCCACAGATACGCAGTATTTT.

To note about this clonotype: Relative to the germline gene, one junction end is altered; a read error may explain this. The chain joins TRBV4-1 to TRBJ2-1; perhaps TRBD2 as D (6 bases). Germline CDR1 is MGHRA and CDR2 is YSYEKL. The CDR3 is 12 amino acids. CDR3 nucleotides: TGCGCCATCAGCGGGTCAGAGAATGAGCAGTTCTTC. This codes for CAISGSENEQFF.